This T cell receptor (beta chain) was identified during a study of blood T cells in healthy people across ages. Study conclusions and caveats: Possibly confounding the expanded clonotype changes was the fact that donor CMV status was unknown.

The authors ran a second PCR of about 7 to 12 cycles using a sample-barcoded 5' primer and a J-beta primer mix. In TCRdb, the 5' RACE reads were re-called with MiXCR into one record per CDR3 protein. The sample yields approximately 1,700,000 distinct CDR3 sequences, roughly two fifths seen once. Of note for this clonotype: The antigen is unknown.

This CDR3 has 17 amino acids. Trimming shortened V by 6 bases and J by 1 base, and 21 bases separated the two germline ends. This chain links TRBV12-3 or TRBV12-4 with TRBJ1-1; a possible D gene is TRBD1 (6 bases). The TCR originated in a human donor in good health. Sequenced material: blood. CDR3 residues: CASRQLGPGGPNTEAFF. The CDR3, as DNA: TGTGCCAGCAGACAATTAGGACCCGGGGGGCCGAACACTGAAGCTTTCTTT.